A single sample is the source of the 16 T cell receptor beta chains below, sequenced in a study of radiotherapy plus CTLA-4 blockade in lung cancer. Libraries were prepared by immunoSEQ multiplex PCR; TCRdb keeps only in-frame clonotypes and omits some of them. The sample has roughly 48,000 clones, roughly four fifths seen once. The material sequenced was peripheral blood, taken from a patient treated with radiotherapy plus ipilimumab. The receptors shown here come from a human donor with non-small cell lung cancer who had stable disease on radiotherapy plus ipilimumab.

V is TRBV19 and J is TRBJ1-2; D is unclear. Trimming removed 4 bases at V and 4 bases at J, with 10 bases between. Germline loops: CDR1 LNHDA, CDR2 SQIVND (reference sequence). The CDR3 contains 13 residues. CDR3 residues: CASSTLDPYGYTF. The CDR3 region has the DNA TGTGCCAGTAGTACCCTGGACCCCTATGGCTACACCTTC.

The chain links TRBV2 to TRBJ2-2, with D perhaps matching TRBD1 or TRBD2 (5 bases each). This CDR3 is 14 amino acids long. The V gene's germline CDR1 is SNHLY and CDR2 FYNNEI. V shed 6 bases and J shed 4 bases, with 12 bases lying between them. In nucleotides, the CDR3 is TGTGCCAGCAGGGGGGTTCAGGGCACCGGGGAGCTGTTTTTT. Translated, it gives CASRGVQGTGELFF.

The chain joins TRBV7-2 to TRBJ1-3, with no clear D. Trimming shortened V by 5 bases and J by 7 bases, and 18 bases separated the two germline ends. Germline V CDR1 and CDR2: SGHTA, FQGNSA. The CDR3 loop spans 15 amino acids. This CDR3 reads CASSVGSSSRNTIYF. The CDR3 nucleotides are TGTGCCAGCAGCGTCGGGTCTTCCAGCCGCAACACCATATATTTT.

This clone was seen a handful of times. This chain connects TRBV10-1 to TRBJ2-3; a possible D gene is TRBD2 (5 bases). Germline CDR1 reads WNHNN; CDR2 reads SYGVQD (reference sequence). The CDR3 spans 13 residues. Trimming left V 4 bases short and J 9 bases short, with 14 bases between. As DNA, the CDR3 is TGCGCCAGCAGTGCTGGTCCCGGAGGCACGCAGTATTTT. It specifies CASSAGPGGTQYF.

The rearrangement links TRBV11-2 to TRBJ1-2; TRBD1 aligns across 8 bases. Per the germline V gene, CDR1 is SGHAT and CDR2 is FQNNGV. The CDR3 runs 14 residues. V shed 0 bases and J 4 bases; nucleotides not matched to a gene: 1. In nucleotides, the CDR3 is TGTGCCAGCAGCTTAGAGACAGGGGCCTATGGCTACACCTTC. Protein product: CASSLETGAYGYTF.

This rearrangement joins TRBV7-9 to TRBJ2-2; D call uncertain. Trimming shortened V by 0 bases and J by 6 bases, and 5 bases separated the two germline ends. From germline, CDR1 is SEHNR and CDR2 FQNEAQ (reference sequence). The CDR3 covers 13 residues. The CDR3 loop is CASSLAGSGELFF. The CDR3 DNA sequence: TGTGCCAGCAGCTTAGCCGGGTCCGGGGAGCTGTTTTTT.

This clone showed up just a few times. The rearrangement links TRBV6-1 to TRBJ1-6, with D possibly being TRBD1 (6 bases). V dropped 6 bases and J dropped 4 bases, with 13 bases sitting between them. Germline CDR1 is MNHNS and CDR2 is SASEGT. The CDR3 runs to 15 residues. CDR3 nucleotides: TGTGCCAGCAGACCTGACACAGGGTATAATTCACCCCTCCACTTT. Translating gives CASRPDTGYNSPLHF.

This clone was counted a single time. J is TRBJ1-6 and V is TRBV10-1; tentatively, D is TRBD1 (6 bases). Germline V gives CDR1 WNHNN, CDR2 SYGVQD (reference sequence). The CDR3 length is 15 residues. Trimming removed 0 bases at V and 9 bases at J, with 12 bases between. In DNA, the CDR3 is TGCGCCAGCAGTGAGTCGTTGGGGGGCGGTTCACCCCTCCACTTT. Translation: CASSESLGGGSPLHF.

The chain is built from TRBV7-8 and TRBJ1-4, with D perhaps matching TRBD1 (5 bases). Germline CDR1 and CDR2: SGHVS and FQNEAQ. The CDR3 is made up of 16 amino acids. V lost 5 bases to trimming and J lost 4 bases, with 17 bases between them. This CDR3 is CASSPLRVQFNEKLFF. The CDR3 DNA sequence: TGTGCCAGCAGCCCACTCAGGGTACAGTTTAATGAAAAACTGTTTTTT.

This clone has more than one count but fewer than ten. The chain recombines TRBV5-4 with TRBJ2-5; D gene ambiguous. Germline V CDR1 and CDR2: SGHNT, YYREEE (reference sequence). V was shortened by 4 bases and J by 2 bases, with 6 bases between the two germline ends. CDR3 length equals 12 residues. CDR3 amino acids: CASSVTQETQYF. DNA of the CDR3: TGTGCCAGCAGCGTCACACAAGAGACCCAGTACTTC.

The V and J genes are TRBV6-5 and TRBJ1-2; D call uncertain. Trimming pared 2 bases from V and 6 bases from J, leaving 10 bases between. Germline-derived CDR1 and CDR2 are MNHEY and SVGAGI. There are 13 residues in the CDR3. The CDR3 DNA follows: TGTGCCAGCAGTTACGGAGGGTTGAATGGCTACACCTTC. Its protein product is CASSYGGLNGYTF.

The chain links TRBV9 to TRBJ1-6; TRBD1 agrees at 8 bases. The V and J ends lost 3 bases and 8 bases, in that order; junction bases with no gene match: 7. Germline CDR1 is SGDLS and CDR2 is YYNGEE. This CDR3 contains 15 residues. The CDR3 DNA reads TGTGCCAGCAGCGGAAAGACAGGGGATTATTCACCCCTCCACTTT. Protein product: CASSGKTGDYSPLHF.

About this clone itself: The sample holds other DNA sequences that translate to the same CDR3. The V call is TRBV7-2, the J call TRBJ1-1; TRBD1 might be the D (6 bases). The V and J ends lost 1 base and 2 bases respectively, with 11 bases between them. Germline assignment: CDR1 SGHTA and CDR2 FQGNSA. The CDR3 length is 15 residues. CDR3 coding DNA: TGTGCCAGCAGCTTAGTTGGGACACCAAACACTGAAGCTTTCTTT. Translated: CASSLVGTPNTEAFF.

The genes are TRBV4-1 and TRBJ2-7; D unclear. V lost 0 bases and J 9 bases, leaving 18 bases between the germline ends. From germline, CDR1 is MGHRA and CDR2 YSYEKL. The CDR3 runs 15 residues. This CDR3 reads CASSQDNADFAGQYF. The CDR3 DNA follows: TGCGCCAGCAGCCAAGATAACGCCGACTTTGCAGGGCAGTACTTC.

The V gene is TRBV6-6, the J gene TRBJ1-3; D unresolved. The CDR3 is 15 amino acids. V dropped 0 bases and J dropped 0 bases, with 6 bases sitting between them. Germline CDR1 and CDR2: MNHNY and SVGAGI (reference sequence). For the CDR3, the DNA is TGTGCCAGCAGTTACTCGGAGGGCTCTGGAAACACCATATATTTT. Translating it yields CASSYSEGSGNTIYF.

This clone has more than one count but fewer than ten. The genes are TRBV7-2 and TRBJ1-5, with D perhaps TRBD1 (5 bases). The length of the CDR3 is 12 residues. Deletions cut 5 bases from V and 9 bases from J, with 11 bases between. The germline CDR1 and CDR2 sequences are SGHTA and FQGNSA. CDR3 sequence (DNA): TGTGCCAGCAGCCCACTCGGGGGGCCCCAGCATTTT. This encodes CASSPLGGPQHF.